This TCR beta chain was identified in a study of radiotherapy plus CTLA-4 blockade in lung cancer. Study results and caveats: The authors reported that early blood T cell clone dynamics, with interferon-beta, best predicted response. In blood, after radiotherapy plus ipilimumab, tumor-derived TCR clones expanded.

This clone was detected once. The antigen is undetermined. CDR1 and CDR2 from the germline V gene are MNHNS and SASEGT. V shed 2 bases and J 6 bases; nucleotides not matched to a gene: 5. The CDR3 runs to 16 residues. The protocol was immunoSEQ multiplex PCR, while the TCRdb copy is restricted to in-frame clones and leaves out a portion. The sample lists 15,000 to 20,000 clones, around 86% occurring once. The chain has TRBV6-1 and TRBJ1-5, with 12 bases fitting TRBD1. This clonotype was obtained from a human donor with non-small cell lung cancer whose response to radiotherapy plus ipilimumab could not be evaluated. Specimen: peripheral blood, collected from a patient treated with radiotherapy plus ipilimumab. This CDR3 reads CASSESGTGGGQPQHF. In DNA form, the CDR3 reads TGTGCCAGCAGTGAATCAGGGACAGGGGGCGGTCAGCCCCAGCATTTT.